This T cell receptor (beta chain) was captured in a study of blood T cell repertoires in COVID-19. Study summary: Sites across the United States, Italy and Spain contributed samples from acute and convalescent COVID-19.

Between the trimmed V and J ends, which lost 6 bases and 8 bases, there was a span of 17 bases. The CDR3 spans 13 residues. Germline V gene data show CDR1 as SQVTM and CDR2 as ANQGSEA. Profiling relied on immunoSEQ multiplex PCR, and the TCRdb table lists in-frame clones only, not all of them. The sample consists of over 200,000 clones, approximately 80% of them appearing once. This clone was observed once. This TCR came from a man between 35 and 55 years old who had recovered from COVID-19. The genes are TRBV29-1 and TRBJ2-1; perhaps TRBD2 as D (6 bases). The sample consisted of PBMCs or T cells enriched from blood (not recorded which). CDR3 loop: CSVDGPGGDEQFF. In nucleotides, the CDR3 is TGCAGCGTCGACGGTCCCGGAGGGGATGAGCAGTTCTTC.